The 29 T cell receptor beta chains below all came from one sample that was sequenced in a study of beta chain features in type 1 diabetes. Antigens of these TCRs are unknown. Expressed TCRB transcripts were sequenced because the isolated RNA had all been reverse transcribed beforehand. Here immunoSEQ multiplex PCR was the method, and the copy in TCRdb shows in-frame clones only, minus some. This sample has about 700,000 clones, with roughly an eighth found just once. Study results and limitations: Type 1 diabetes patients had TCRB CDR3s that were shorter (moderately but significantly so) in all four CD4+ subsets.

Sequenced input: naive CD4+ T cells from blood. Receptors were obtained from a man between 18 and 29 years old with type 1 diabetes.

The table lists this clone with a few counts. The identical CDR3 is also encoded by other nucleotide sequences in the sample. V and J are TRBV5-1 and TRBJ2-6; maybe TRBD2 (5 bases). CDR1 is SGHRS, CDR2 YFSETQ, per germline. The germline V and J ends were trimmed by 0 bases and 1 base, with 5 bases remaining between them. The length of the CDR3 is 15 residues. The CDR3 is CASSLGGSGANVLTF. The CDR3 region has the DNA TGCGCCAGCAGCTTGGGAGGGTCTGGGGCCAACGTCCTGACTTTC.

A few counts support this clone. The CDR3 sequence: CASSLGPNTGELFF. In nucleotides, the CDR3 is TGTGCCAGCAGTTTAGGCCCGAACACCGGGGAGCTGTTTTTT. The chain recombines TRBV28 with TRBJ2-2; D not resolved. Deletions cut 2 bases from V and 0 bases from J, with 4 bases between. Germline V gene sequence: CDR1 MDHEN, CDR2 SYDVKM. This CDR3 has 14 amino acids.

This clone turned up a few times. The chain employs TRBV6-5 and TRBJ1-2; no reliable D call. The length of the CDR3 is 15 residues. Germline CDR1 is MNHEY and CDR2 is SVGAGI. Trimming cost V 2 bases and J 5 bases, with 15 bases left between them. The CDR3 is CASSYGLRADYGYTF. The DNA of the CDR3 is TGTGCCAGCAGTTACGGCCTAAGGGCTGATTATGGCTACACCTTC.

This clone was recorded only once. The chain recombines TRBV19 with TRBJ1-1, with 7 positions matching TRBD1. Germline V gene lookup returns CDR1 LNHDA and CDR2 SQIVND (reference sequence). The CDR3 consists of 14 residues. The V and J ends lost 4 bases and 6 bases, in that order; junction bases with no gene match: 8. CDR3 region: CASSTRDSSPEAFF. CDR3 nucleotide sequence: TGTGCCAGTAGTACGAGGGACAGCTCCCCTGAAGCTTTCTTT.

The table lists this clone with a few counts. The CDR3 loop is CASSQGRGAVEKLFF. The CDR3 DNA reads as TGTGCCAGCTCACAGGGACGTGGGGCTGTTGAAAAACTGTTTTTT. The chain uses TRBV18 and TRBJ1-4; tentatively, D is TRBD1 (5 bases). The germline gives CDR1 KGHSH, CDR2 LQKENI. The V end lost 4 bases, the J end lost 7 bases, and 16 bases lay between the germline ends. This CDR3 spans 15 amino acids.

This clone was recorded a few times. The CDR3 sequence: CASSHFSYQETQYF. The CDR3 region has the DNA TGTGCCAGCAGCCATTTCTCGTACCAAGAGACCCAGTACTTC. The chain has TRBV7-6 and TRBJ2-5; unclear D gene. V shed 5 bases and J shed 0 bases, with 10 bases lying between them. The CDR3 runs to 14 residues. Germline CDR1 and CDR2: SGHVS and FNYEAQ. The complete variable domain, with remaining parts taken from reference TRBV7-6 and TRBJ2-5, reads GAGVSQSPRYKVTKRGQDVALRCDPISGHVSLYWYRQALGQGPEFLTYFNYEAQQDKSGLPNDRFSAERPEGSISTLTIQRTEQRDSAMYRCASSHFSYQETQYFGPGTRLLVL.

CDR3 loop: CASSSSSGGRTDTQYF. CDR3 nucleotide sequence: TGCGCCAGCAGCTCCTCCTCGGGGGGCCGCACAGATACGCAGTATTTT. V usage is TRBV5-1 and J usage is TRBJ2-3; the D gene is possibly TRBD2 (7 bases). The CDR3 is 16 residues long. Germline CDR1 is SGHRS and CDR2 is YFSETQ. Trimming removed 3 bases at V and 1 base at J, with 15 bases between.

This clone was found a few times. The rearrangement uses TRBV28 and TRBJ1-2, with a possible D match to TRBD1 (5 bases). Germline values: CDR1 MDHEN, CDR2 SYDVKM. The length of the CDR3 is 13 residues. Trimming cost V 8 bases and J 3 bases, with 13 bases left between them. The CDR3 DNA reads as TGTGCCAGCGACACGGGACGGTACTATGGCTACACCTTC. Translation: CASDTGRYYGYTF.

The CDR3 reads CSVEWGREQYF. The CDR3 DNA reads as TGCAGCGTTGAATGGGGGCGGGAGCAGTACTTC. The chain has TRBV29-1 and TRBJ2-7, with TRBD1 as a possible D gene (6 bases). The CDR3 spans 11 residues. Between the trimmed V and J ends, which lost 2 bases and 7 bases, there was a span of 9 bases. Germline V gene sequence: CDR1 SQVTM, CDR2 ANQGSEA.

The genes are TRBV2 and TRBJ1-5; 8 bases are shared with TRBD1. With V trimmed by 1 base and J by 7 bases, 6 bases remained unmatched. Germline CDR1 SNHLY, CDR2 FYNNEI. The CDR3 extends over 15 amino acids. In DNA, the CDR3 is TGTGCCAGCAGTGAAGAGCCAGGGGGCCGACAGCCCCAGCATTTT. Its protein product is CASSEEPGGRQPQHF.

J is TRBJ1-2 and V is TRBV18, with no clear D. The V gene lost 0 bases and the J gene lost 5 bases, with 13 bases spanning the gap. Germline assignment: CDR1 KGHSH and CDR2 LQKENI. CDR3 length: 15 amino acids. The CDR3 spells CASSPPVGWEYGYTF. In DNA form, the CDR3 reads TGTGCCAGCTCACCACCGGTAGGATGGGAGTATGGCTACACCTTC.

This clone was detected only a few times. Other DNA variants within this sample encode the same CDR3. V usage is TRBV9 and J usage is TRBJ2-2; D might be TRBD1 (6 bases). The CDR3 sequence is 17 residues long. V was clipped by 4 bases and J by 4 bases, with 20 bases between them. In germline, CDR1 is SGDLS, CDR2 YYNGEE. The CDR3, as DNA: TGTGCCAGCAGCCCGACCCCGGGGACACTACCCACCGGGGAGCTGTTTTTT. Its translation is CASSPTPGTLPTGELFF. Full variable domain (missing parts from reference TRBV9 and TRBJ2-2): DSGVTQTPKHLITATGQRVTLRCSPRSGDLSVYWYQQSLDQGLQFLIQYYNGEERAKGNILERFSAQQFPDLHSELNLSSLELGDSALYFCASSPTPGTLPTGELFFGEGSRLTVL.

This chain links TRBV10-3 with TRBJ2-7; TRBD1 agrees at 8 bases. Germline CDR1 and CDR2: ENHRY and SYGVKD. V trimming: 3 bases; J trimming: 2 bases; junction bases outside the gene matches: 3. This CDR3 spans 14 amino acids. The CDR3 region is CAISDSQGAYEQYF. CDR3 nucleotides: TGTGCCATCAGTGACTCACAGGGGGCCTACGAGCAGTACTTC.

This clone occurred a few times. The CDR3 DNA follows: TGTGCCAGCAGCTTGGGACAGGGAAGGAATGGCTACACCTTC. Translated, it gives CASSLGQGRNGYTF. The gene calls are TRBV5-6 and TRBJ1-2; 7 bases agree with TRBD1. V lost 0 bases to trimming and J lost 6 bases; unmatched junction nucleotides: 5. The CDR3 totals 14 residues. CDR1 SGHDT and CDR2 YYEEEE come from the germline V gene.

This clone was counted only a few times. The rearrangement uses TRBV27 and TRBJ2-3; TRBD1 or TRBD2 may be the D gene (5 bases each). Germline V gives CDR1 MNHEY, CDR2 SMNVEV (reference sequence). V lost 0 bases to trimming and J lost 6 bases, with 13 bases between them. The CDR3 has 15 residues. The CDR3 reads CASSLSGTRRDTQYF. The CDR3 bases are TGTGCCAGCAGTTTATCAGGGACGCGGAGGGATACGCAGTATTTT.

This clone was seen more than once but under ten times. J is TRBJ1-1 and V is TRBV28; 7 bases agree with TRBD1. The CDR3 covers 14 residues. V was pared by 5 bases and J by 0 bases, with 3 bases of the junction left unmatched. Per germline, CDR1 MDHEN and CDR2 SYDVKM. In nucleotides, the CDR3 is TGTGCCAGCAGTACGGGACAGCTGAACACTGAAGCTTTCTTT. Translation: CASSTGQLNTEAFF.

This chain links TRBV7-8 with TRBJ1-2; 9 bases line up with TRBD1. The J segment lost 7 bases and the V segment lost 4 bases, leaving 7 bases of the junction unmatched. Germline V CDR1 and CDR2: SGHVS, FQNEAQ. The CDR3 sequence is 14 residues long. Here the CDR3 reads CASSSDRGAVGYTF. CDR3 DNA sequence: TGTGCCAGCAGCTCGGACAGGGGAGCTGTTGGCTACACCTTC.

This clone was counted a few times. V and J are TRBV19 and TRBJ1-4; 7 bases line up with TRBD1. J was trimmed by 5 bases and V by 5 bases; bases with no gene match: 5. The CDR3 is 14 amino acids. The V gene's germline CDR1 is LNHDA and CDR2 SQIVND (reference sequence). CDR3 in DNA: TGTGCCAGTAGTGCGACAGGGTGGAATGAAAAACTGTTTTTT. Translating it yields CASSATGWNEKLFF.

The sample holds a few counts of this clone. The chain combines TRBV18 with TRBJ1-1, with a weak D call TRBD1 (6 bases). V was pared by 3 bases and J by 9 bases, with 14 bases between. The CDR3 runs 13 residues. CDR1 is KGHSH, CDR2 LQKENI, per germline. Here the CDR3 DNA reads TGTGCCAGCTCACCGGACGCGGGGACACAAGCTTTCTTT. Protein product: CASSPDAGTQAFF.

V usage is TRBV7-2 and J usage is TRBJ1-2; 7 bases fit TRBD1. Germline values: CDR1 SGHTA, CDR2 FQGNSA. After removal of 3 bases from V and 8 bases from J, the junction contained 12 bases not matched to a gene. The CDR3 extends over 15 amino acids. The CDR3 sequence is CASSLFLRDSSGYTF. CDR3 DNA: TGTGCCAGCAGCTTGTTCCTCCGGGACAGTAGCGGCTACACCTTC. Full variable domain (rest looked up from reference TRBV7-2 and TRBJ1-2): GAGVSQSPSNKVTEKGKDVELRCDPISGHTALYWYRQSLGQGLEFLIYFQGNSAPDKSGLPSDRFSAERTGGSVSTLTIQRTQQEDSAVYLCASSLFLRDSSGYTFGSGTRLTVV.

The J gene is TRBJ1-1, the V gene TRBV30; TRBD1 might be the D (5 bases). Trimming shortened V by 5 bases and J by 4 bases, and 11 bases separated the two germline ends. The CDR3 spans 12 residues. Germline lookup yields CDR1 GTSNPN and CDR2 SVGIG (reference sequence). The CDR3 spells CAWGRVSTEAFF. CDR3 nucleotide sequence: TGTGCCTGGGGCAGGGTTAGCACTGAAGCTTTCTTT.

V usage is TRBV6-6 and J usage is TRBJ1-4; D is uncertain. V lost 6 bases and J lost 7, with 6 bases in between. The CDR3 spans 11 residues. Germline CDR1 reads MNHNY; CDR2 reads SVGAGI (reference sequence). The CDR3 is CASRAREKLFF. The CDR3 nucleotides are TGTGCCAGCAGGGCTCGTGAAAAACTGTTTTTT.

This clone was seen a few times. The V gene is TRBV7-9, the J gene TRBJ1-1; 9 bases map to TRBD1. CDR1 SEHNR and CDR2 FQNEAQ come from the germline V gene (reference sequence). V lost 5 bases and J lost 0; bases outside the gene matches: 4. This CDR3 is 15 amino acids long. Here the CDR3 reads CASSTRDRVNTEAFF. The CDR3 DNA sequence: TGTGCCAGCAGCACGAGGGACAGGGTGAACACTGAAGCTTTCTTT.

In its sample, this clone was seen a few times. In the same sample, other DNA sequences code for this CDR3. The V and J genes are TRBV5-6 and TRBJ1-1; no definite D call. V lost 4 bases, J lost 8 bases, and 9 bases lay in between. CDR3 size: 11 residues. Germline V gene lookup returns CDR1 SGHDT and CDR2 YYEEEE. The CDR3 sequence is CASSRQVEAFF. In DNA, the CDR3 is TGTGCCAGCAGCCGCCAAGTAGAAGCTTTCTTT. Full variable domain (outside the CDR3, taken from reference TRBV5-6 and TRBJ1-1): DAGVTQSPTHLIKTRGQQVTLRCSPKSGHDTVSWYQQALGQGPQFIFQYYEEEERQRGNFPDRFSGHQFPNYSSELNVNALLLGDSALYLCASSRQVEAFFGQGTRLTVV.

In this sample, this clone turned up a few times. The chain has TRBV25-1 and TRBJ1-6; 7 bases agree with TRBD1. The junction had 7 bases not matched to a gene; V was cut back by 4 bases and J by 7 bases. Germline values: CDR1 MGHDK, CDR2 SYGVNS. This CDR3 has 15 amino acids. The CDR3 region is CASSVRGRGNSPLHF. The CDR3 DNA follows: TGTGCCAGCAGTGTTAGGGGGCGCGGGAATTCACCCCTCCACTTT. The complete variable domain, with remaining parts taken from reference TRBV25-1 and TRBJ1-6, reads EADIYQTPRYLVIGTGKKITLECSQTMGHDKMYWYQQDPGMELHLIHYSYGVNSTEKGDLSSESTVSRIRTEHFPLTLESARPSHTSQYLCASSVRGRGNSPLHFGNGTRLTVT.

This chain uses TRBV4-1 with TRBJ2-7; possible D gene TRBD1, 6 bases. The CDR3 consists of 14 residues. Trimming cost V 2 bases and J 2 bases, with 10 bases left between them. CDR1 MGHRA and CDR2 YSYEKL come from the germline V gene. The CDR3, as DNA: TGCGCCAGCAGCCAAACCCGACAGGCCTACGAGCAGTACTTC. Its translation: CASSQTRQAYEQYF.

This clone was seen a handful of times. This sequence joins TRBV27 and TRBJ2-3; 7 nucleotides match TRBD2. V lost 2 bases and J lost 14; bases outside the gene matches: 4. Germline CDR1 reads MNHEY; CDR2 reads SMNVEV (reference sequence). This CDR3 is 11 amino acids long. CDR3 residues: CASSLRGGWYF. CDR3 DNA: TGTGCCAGCAGTTTAAGGGGAGGGTGGTATTTT.

The J gene is TRBJ2-5, the V gene TRBV19; 7 bases are a match to TRBD1. The CDR3 loop spans 15 amino acids. CDR1 is LNHDA and CDR2 is SQIVND in the germline V gene (reference sequence). The V segment lost 3 bases and the J segment 5 bases; nucleotides outside the gene matches: 9. This CDR3 is CASSIRTGDVETQYF. CDR3 nucleotide sequence: TGTGCCAGTAGTATTCGTACAGGGGACGTGGAGACCCAGTACTTC.

The chain combines TRBV10-3 with TRBJ2-7; possible D gene TRBD2, 6 bases. Trimming shortened V by 8 bases and J by 0 bases, and 8 bases separated the two germline ends. CDR1 ENHRY and CDR2 SYGVKD come from the germline V gene. This CDR3 comprises 12 residues. The CDR3 loop reads CAIGGSSYEQYF. The CDR3 bases are TGTGCCATCGGAGGGTCCTCCTACGAGCAGTACTTC.